A selection of T cell receptor beta chains follows, all from one sample in a study of blood T cell repertoires in COVID-19. Assay used: immunoSEQ multiplex PCR; TCRdb lists only in-frame clones, some missing. Of 90,000 to 120,000 clones in the sample, approximately 88% were seen once. The sequencing sample was made of peripheral blood. These TCRs come from a man aged 35-49 years with active or convalescent COVID-19. Both conserved end residues are part of each CDR3. A D gene is named only where the DNA matches it firmly. Size is omitted from some rows. Given values are once, few, many or a class for expanded clones.

>TRBJ1-2|TRBV30|.|.
TGTGCCTGGAGTGTACCGGGAAATGGCTACACCTTC
CAWSVPGNGYTF
>TRBJ2-5|TRBV7-2|.|.
TGTGCCAGCAGCTTAGCGGGAGCAGCGGGAGAGACCCAGTACTTC
CASSLAGAAGETQYF
>TRBJ1-4|TRBV5-4|.|.
TGTGCCAGCAGCTTTGGGACTGATGAAAAACTGTTTTTT
CASSFGTDEKLFF
>TRBJ2-5|TRBV4-3|.|.
TGCGCCAGCAGCCAAGGGGGCAGGGTTGGGGAGACCCAGTACTTC
CASSQGGRVGETQYF
>TRBJ2-3|TRBV4-2|.|.
TGTGCCAGCAGTGAAACAGGGATTTCCACAGATACGCAGTATTTT
CASSETGISTDTQYF
>TRBJ1-4|TRBV6-5|.|TRBD1
TGTGCCAGCAGCAAAACACCCGGGACAGATGAAAAACTGTTTTTT
CASSKTPGTDEKLFF
>TRBJ2-7|TRBV30|.|TRBD1
TGTGCCTGCAGACAGGGATCCTACGAGCAGTACTTC
CACRQGSYEQYF
>TRBJ1-1|TRBV18|.|.
TGTGCCAGCTCACCACCTAGCCCGATAAACACTGAAGCTTTCTTT
CASSPPSPINTEAFF
>TRBJ2-2|TRBV11-3|.|.
TGTGCCAGCAGCCCCCGGGACACTAACACCGGGGAGCTGTTTTTT
CASSPRDTNTGELFF
>TRBJ1-5|TRBV28|.|.
TGTGCCAGCAGTTTACTCGATACAGCTCACAATCAGCCCCAGCATTTT
CASSLLDTAHNQPQHF
>TRBJ1-1|TRBV18|.|.
TGTGCCAGCTCCAACGACCTTGCGGGAACTGAAGCTTTCTTT
CASSNDLAGTEAFF
>TRBJ2-7|TRBV7-3|.|.
TGTGCCAGCAGCTTACGGGGGAACGGCGAGCAGTACTTC
CASSLRGNGEQYF
>TRBJ1-2|TRBV2|.|.
TGTGCCAGCAGGGAGACAGGAGGTGGCTACACCTTC
CASRETGGGYTF
>TRBJ2-1|TRBV3-1/TRBV3-2|.|TRBD2
TGTGCCAGCAGCCAAGGTCGGGTGGCGGGAGTTCACAATGAGCAGTTCTTC
CASSQGRVAGVHNEQFF
>TRBJ2-2|TRBV24-1|once|.
TGTGCCACCACCGTGGTAGCGGCCACGAACACCGGGGAGCTGTTTTTT
CATTVVAATNTGELFF
>TRBJ2-2|TRBV29-1|.|TRBD2
TGCAGCGTTGAACTAGCGGGCCGGAACACCGGGGAGCTGTTTTTT
CSVELAGRNTGELFF
>TRBJ2-1|TRBV12-5|once|TRBD2
TGTGCTAGTGGTTTTCGGGACCTACTAGCGGGAGGGCCCTTTGGTGAGCAGTTCTTC
CASGFRDLLAGGPFGEQFF
>TRBJ1-2|TRBV10-3|once|TRBD1
TGTGCCATCAGTGAGTTCCAGATCCTCAGACAGGGGGACTATGGCTACACCTTC
CAISEFQILRQGDYGYTF
>TRBJ2-7|TRBV10-3|few|.
TGTGCCACACGAAAGTCGACACTAGACTACGAGCAGTACTTC
CATRKSTLDYEQYF
>TRBJ2-3|TRBV5-1|.|TRBD1
TGCGCCAGCAGCTTGGGTTCGACAGGGATCACAGATACGCAGTATTTT
CASSLGSTGITDTQYF
>TRBJ2-1|TRBV14|.|.
TGTGCCAGCAGCCAATACAGTGAGCAGTTCTTC
CASSQYSEQFF
>TRBJ1-3|TRBV7-2|few|.
TGTGCCAGCAGCTTAAACAGGCCGAGCTCTGGAAACACCATATATTTT
CASSLNRPSSGNTIYF
>TRBJ2-1|TRBV19|.|TRBD2
TGTGCCAGTACCAACCAAATAGCGGGAGCGAATGAGCAGTTCTTC
CASTNQIAGANEQFF
>TRBJ2-3|TRBV30|.|TRBD2
TGTGCCTGGAGTCGGACTAGCGGGAGAGATACGCAGTATTTT
CAWSRTSGRDTQYF
>TRBJ1-1|TRBV27|.|.
TGTGCCAGCAGCTTTACAGCGAACACTGAAGCTTTCTTT
CASSFTANTEAFF
>TRBJ1-2|TRBV28|.|TRBD1
TGTGCCAGCAGACGTAGACAGGGTCGATACACCTTC
CASRRRQGRYTF
>TRBJ2-7|TRBV7-2|.|.
TGTGCCAGCAGCTTAGCGGGCAGCTTCTCCTACGAGCAGTACTTC
CASSLAGSFSYEQYF
>TRBJ1-1|TRBV4-3|.|.
TGCGCCAGCAGCCAACAATCAGAGAACACTGAAGCTTTCTTT
CASSQQSENTEAFF
>TRBJ1-2|TRBV28|.|.
TGTGCCAGCAGTCATCGGACCCCGGGGGGCTATGGCTACACCTTC
CASSHRTPGGYGYTF
>TRBJ1-2|TRBV29-1|.|.
TGCAGCGTCCGCCCCCCGGGACACGGCTATGGCTACACCTTC
CSVRPPGHGYGYTF
>TRBJ2-1|TRBV6-5|few|.
TGTGCCAGCAGTTACTCGAGTGTGCAGTTCTTC
CASSYSSVQFF
>TRBJ1-2|TRBV9|.|TRBD1
TGTGCCAGCAGCGTAGATGGGGGGACAGGCTATGGCTACACCTTC
CASSVDGGTGYGYTF
>TRBJ2-1|TRBV12-5|.|TRBD2
TGTGCTAGTGGTTTGGTAACTTGGGGGACTAGCGGGAGGGCCTTCTCCTACAATGAGCAGTTCTTC
CASGLVTWGTSGRAFSYNEQFF
>TRBJ1-5|TRBV27|.|TRBD1
TGTGCCAGCAGTTTGTCCGGGACAGGGGACCAGCCCCAGCATTTT
CASSLSGTGDQPQHF
>TRBJ2-1|TRBV7-2|once|TRBD2
TGTGCCAGCAGTACTAGCGGAGGCTCCTACAATGAGCAGTTCTTC
CASSTSGGSYNEQFF
>TRBJ2-1|TRBV28|.|.
TGTGCCAGCAGTTTATTTATAGGGGATGAGCAGTTCTTC
CASSLFIGDEQFF
>TRBJ2-3|TRBV4-3|.|.
TGCGCCAGCAGCCAAGATCGAGGTTACACAGATACGCAGTATTTT
CASSQDRGYTDTQYF
>TRBJ1-1|TRBV18|.|TRBD1
TGTGCCAGCTCACCCGGACAGGGGATATGGTTGACTGAAGCTTTCTTT
CASSPGQGIWLTEAFF
>TRBJ1-6|TRBV19|.|TRBD1
TGTGCCAGTAGCATTGTCCCGGGACAGGGATCTAATTCACCCCTCCACTTT
CASSIVPGQGSNSPLHF
>TRBJ2-4|TRBV28|once|.
TGTGCCAGCAGTTTCTTCGCAGGGTTAGCCAAAAACATTCAGTACTTC
CASSFFAGLAKNIQYF
>TRBJ1-2|TRBV28|.|.
TGTGCCAGCAGTTTAATAGCGGGGCGTGGCTACACCTTC
CASSLIAGRGYTF
>TRBJ2-7|TRBV5-6|.|.
TGTGCCAGCAGCTTGGGGCAGTCTCCCTACGAGCAGTACTTC
CASSLGQSPYEQYF
>TRBJ2-7|TRBV5-1|.|.
TGCGCCAGCAGCTTGGCCGGGGGTTACTCCGAGCAGTACTTC
CASSLAGGYSEQYF
>TRBJ1-4|TRBV24-1|once|TRBD1
TGTGCCACCAGTGATTCCGGGACAGGGGTGGAAAAACTGTTTTTT
CATSDSGTGVEKLFF
>TRBJ2-6|TRBV19|.|.
TGTGCCAGTAGTAAATTGGGGGGTGTCTCTGGGGCCAACGTCCTGACTTTC
CASSKLGGVSGANVLTF
>TRBJ2-6|TRBV24-1|.|TRBD1
TGTGCCACCAGTGATTGGGACAGCGCCGACTCTGGGGCCAACGTCCTGACTTTC
CATSDWDSADSGANVLTF
>TRBJ1-2|TRBV7-2|.|TRBD1
TGTGCCAGCAGCTTACGTAAGACAGGGAACGGCTATGGCTACACCTTC
CASSLRKTGNGYGYTF
>TRBJ2-1|TRBV25-1|once|TRBD1
TGTGCCAGCAGTGCCTCGACCGGGACAGGGGGGAGATACAATGAGCAGTTCTTC
CASSASTGTGGRYNEQFF
>TRBJ1-2|TRBV7-2|.|.
TGTGCCAGCAGCTCGGGACTGGGATCGGGTGGCTACACCTTC
CASSSGLGSGGYTF
>TRBJ2-7|TRBV4-1|.|TRBD1
TGCGCCAGCAGTCCTTTTGGACAGGGGGAGCAGTACTTC
CASSPFGQGEQYF
>TRBJ2-6|TRBV7-9|.|.
TGTGCCAGCGAGGCGTTCTCTGGGGCCAACGTCCTGACTTTC
CASEAFSGANVLTF
>TRBJ2-7|TRBV6-5|.|.
TGTGCCATCCAAGACGTCGGCGGCTCAGCGTACGAGCAGTACTTC
CAIQDVGGSAYEQYF
>TRBJ2-5|TRBV28|.|TRBD2
TGTGCCAGCAGTTTCGAACTAGCGGCCCAGTACTTC
CASSFELAAQYF
>TRBJ1-6|TRBV6-5|.|.
TGTGCCAGCAGTTACTCTGGGCGACCCCTCCACTTT
CASSYSGRPLHF